The present T cell receptor (beta chain) was sequenced within a study of a mutant IDH1 vaccine in newly diagnosed glioma. Clones were sequenced by immunoSEQ multiplex PCR, and TCRdb holds only the in-frame ones, with some missing. The profile shows over 80,000 clones, about 81% of them singletons. Indicated time point: week 47, end of study. Doses of 300 ug of mutant IDH1 20-mer peptide were given with topical imiquimod. This clone was counted once. What it binds is unknown. This sequence was found in a man between 40 and 49 years old with glioma. Sequences were derived from PBMCs, sampled from a glioma patient whose treatment included an IDH1 peptide vaccine.

CDR3 sequence: CASSLEGGGAGREQFF. The CDR3 coding sequence is TGCGCCAGCAGCTTGGAAGGCGGGGGGGCCGGACGAGAGCAGTTCTTC. This chain uses TRBV5-1 with TRBJ2-1; the match to TRBD2 covers 9 bases. The germline CDR1 and CDR2 sequences are SGHRS and YFSETQ. CDR3 length: 16 amino acids. J lost 10 bases, V lost 0 bases, and 11 bases had no gene match. Combining the CDR3 with reference TRBV5-1 and TRBJ2-1 gives the whole variable domain KAGVTQTPRYLIKTRGQQVTLSCSPISGHRSVSWYQQTPGQGLQFLFEYFSETQRNKGNFPGRFSGRQFSNSRSEMNVSTLELGDSALYLCASSLEGGGAGREQFFGPGTRLTVL.